A selection of T cell receptor beta chains follows, all from one sample in a study of beta chain features in type 1 diabetes. Clones were sequenced by immunoSEQ multiplex PCR, and TCRdb holds only the in-frame ones, with some missing. The table records 330,000 or so clones, 12% to 15% of them present only once. Sequenced: central memory CD4+ T cells from blood. Receptors originate from a man aged 25-45 years in good health. Each CDR3 is given with its conserved first and last residue. A D gene is named only where the DNA matches it firmly. Not all rows give a size; the values are once, few, many and, for expanded clones, a class.

clone_size: -; v_call: TRBV7-2; j_call: TRBJ2-5; d_call: -; cdr3_nt: TGTGCCAGCAGCTTAGCGTTGGGGGGCTGGGAGACCCAGTACTTC; cdr3_aa: CASSLALGGWETQYF
clone_size: -; v_call: TRBV5-4; j_call: TRBJ2-1; d_call: TRBD2; cdr3_nt: TGTGCCAGCAGCTTACCGGGACTATCCTACAATGAGCAGTTCTTC; cdr3_aa: CASSLPGLSYNEQFF
clone_size: few; v_call: TRBV7-2; j_call: TRBJ2-3; d_call: TRBD2; cdr3_nt: TGTGCCAGCAGCTTACTACCGGCGGGGGGGCGAGATACGCAGTATTTT; cdr3_aa: CASSLLPAGGRDTQYF
clone_size: -; v_call: TRBV19; j_call: TRBJ1-1; d_call: -; cdr3_nt: TGTGCCAGTAGTAGGTGGAACACTGAAGCTTTCTTT; cdr3_aa: CASSRWNTEAFF
clone_size: many; v_call: TRBV19; j_call: TRBJ2-3; d_call: TRBD2; cdr3_nt: TGTGCCAGTAGGGTAGCGGGCGCAGATACGCAGTATTTT; cdr3_aa: CASRVAGADTQYF
clone_size: -; v_call: TRBV14; j_call: TRBJ1-1; d_call: -; cdr3_nt: TGTGCCAGCAGCCAAGATGTCGGTTACACTGAAGCTTTCTTT; cdr3_aa: CASSQDVGYTEAFF
clone_size: -; v_call: TRBV5-1; j_call: TRBJ1-6; d_call: -; cdr3_nt: TGCGCCAGCAGCTTGGAGGGGGAAGATAATTCACCCCTCCACTTT; cdr3_aa: CASSLEGEDNSPLHF
clone_size: few; v_call: TRBV11-2; j_call: TRBJ2-5; d_call: -; cdr3_nt: TGTGCCAGCAGCCCACGGATTGGGCAGGGCCAAGAGACCCAGTACTTC; cdr3_aa: CASSPRIGQGQETQYF
clone_size: few; v_call: TRBV5-1; j_call: TRBJ1-3; d_call: TRBD1; cdr3_nt: TGCGCCAGCAGACTAGGACAGGGGATCTCTGGAAACACCATATATTTT; cdr3_aa: CASRLGQGISGNTIYF
clone_size: once; v_call: TRBV15; j_call: TRBJ1-1; d_call: -; cdr3_nt: TGTGCCACCAGCAGAGAGGGAATAAATCGGACAGCCTCCACTGAAGCTTTCTTT; cdr3_aa: CATSREGINRTASTEAFF
clone_size: many; v_call: TRBV7-2; j_call: TRBJ2-3; d_call: TRBD2; cdr3_nt: TGTGCCAGCAGGATATACGGGGGGATCACAGATACGCAGTATTTT; cdr3_aa: CASRIYGGITDTQYF
clone_size: few; v_call: TRBV14; j_call: TRBJ1-2; d_call: -; cdr3_nt: TGTGCCAGCAGCGGCCACGTGTCTGGAAAGACCTATGGCTACACCTTC; cdr3_aa: CASSGHVSGKTYGYTF
clone_size: -; v_call: TRBV4-1; j_call: TRBJ2-1; d_call: TRBD2; cdr3_nt: TGCGCCAGCAGCCAGGAAATACTAGCGAATGAGCAGTTCTTC; cdr3_aa: CASSQEILANEQFF
clone_size: few; v_call: TRBV7-2; j_call: TRBJ1-5; d_call: TRBD1; cdr3_nt: TGTGCCAGCAGTCAAGGAGGGGGCGGGCAGCCCCAGCATTTT; cdr3_aa: CASSQGGGGQPQHF
clone_size: many; v_call: TRBV14; j_call: TRBJ1-1; d_call: -; cdr3_nt: TGTGCCAGCAGCCAAGGGCTTGGGACAACATTTAACACTGAAGCTTTCTTT; cdr3_aa: CASSQGLGTTFNTEAFF
clone_size: few; v_call: TRBV14; j_call: TRBJ2-3; d_call: -; cdr3_nt: TGTGCCAGCAGCCAAGAGACGGCAGATACGCAGTATTTT; cdr3_aa: CASSQETADTQYF
clone_size: few; v_call: TRBV4-1; j_call: TRBJ1-2; d_call: -; cdr3_nt: TGCGCCAGCAGCCAAGACCCGGCGGACAACTATGGCTACACCTTC; cdr3_aa: CASSQDPADNYGYTF
clone_size: few; v_call: TRBV5-6; j_call: TRBJ2-2; d_call: TRBD2; cdr3_nt: TGTGCCAGCAGCGGTCAAAAGGCTAGCGGGAGCCCTAACACCGGGGAGCTGTTTTTT; cdr3_aa: CASSGQKASGSPNTGELFF
clone_size: -; v_call: TRBV10-3; j_call: TRBJ2-7; d_call: TRBD2; cdr3_nt: TGTGCCATCGGAATCTCCGGGACTAGCGTGGACGAGCAGTACTTC; cdr3_aa: CAIGISGTSVDEQYF
clone_size: -; v_call: TRBV10-3; j_call: TRBJ2-2; d_call: -; cdr3_nt: TGTGCCAGCGAATCAGTCACCGGGGAGCTGTTTTTT; cdr3_aa: CASESVTGELFF
clone_size: -; v_call: TRBV5-1; j_call: TRBJ2-2; d_call: TRBD2; cdr3_nt: TGCGCCAGCAGCACATCCGGGACTAGCGGGAGAGGCGGGGAGCTGTTTTTT; cdr3_aa: CASSTSGTSGRGGELFF
clone_size: -; v_call: TRBV6-1; j_call: TRBJ1-6; d_call: -; cdr3_nt: TGTGCCAGCAGTAAGGCAGTGGATAATTCACCCCTCCACTTT; cdr3_aa: CASSKAVDNSPLHF
clone_size: few; v_call: TRBV9; j_call: TRBJ2-1; d_call: -; cdr3_nt: TGTGCCAGCAGCGTAGTGCAGAACAATGAGCAGTTCTTC; cdr3_aa: CASSVVQNNEQFF
clone_size: -; v_call: TRBV4-3; j_call: TRBJ1-2; d_call: TRBD1; cdr3_nt: TGCGCCAGCAGCCAACATAGGACAGGGTCCAACTATGGCTACACCTTC; cdr3_aa: CASSQHRTGSNYGYTF
clone_size: few; v_call: TRBV5-4; j_call: TRBJ1-5; d_call: -; cdr3_nt: TGTGCCAGCAGCCAGCACGGTCAGCCCCAGCATTTT; cdr3_aa: CASSQHGQPQHF
clone_size: -; v_call: TRBV7-9; j_call: TRBJ2-3; d_call: -; cdr3_nt: TGTGCCAGCAGCTCTCATAGCACAGATACGCAGTATTTT; cdr3_aa: CASSSHSTDTQYF
clone_size: -; v_call: TRBV27; j_call: TRBJ1-2; d_call: -; cdr3_nt: TGTGCCAGCAGTTTTACGGGGGCGGTTAATGGCTACACCTTC; cdr3_aa: CASSFTGAVNGYTF
clone_size: -; v_call: TRBV7-8; j_call: TRBJ2-7; d_call: -; cdr3_nt: TGTGCCAGCAGCTTGGCGGACACCTCCTACGAGCAGTACTTC; cdr3_aa: CASSLADTSYEQYF
clone_size: -; v_call: TRBV15; j_call: TRBJ1-2; d_call: -; cdr3_nt: TGTGCCACCAGCGGACTAAGGGACGGAGACTATGGCTACACCTTC; cdr3_aa: CATSGLRDGDYGYTF
clone_size: -; v_call: TRBV11-2; j_call: TRBJ2-5; d_call: -; cdr3_nt: TGTGCCAGCAGCTTAGAAGGTCTCCCCCCTGCAGCGACCCAGTACTTC; cdr3_aa: CASSLEGLPPAATQYF
clone_size: -; v_call: TRBV6-5; j_call: TRBJ1-2; d_call: -; cdr3_nt: TGTGCCAGCAGTTACTCCGGGGACTCACCGTATGGCTACACCTTC; cdr3_aa: CASSYSGDSPYGYTF
clone_size: -; v_call: TRBV18; j_call: TRBJ1-2; d_call: -; cdr3_nt: TGTGCCAGCTCACAGAGGTCCGGGGGTGACTATGGCTACACCTTC; cdr3_aa: CASSQRSGGDYGYTF
clone_size: -; v_call: TRBV6-5; j_call: TRBJ1-5; d_call: -; cdr3_nt: TGTGCCAGCAGGCCACAGGGCTATAGCAATCAGCCCCAGCATTTT; cdr3_aa: CASRPQGYSNQPQHF
clone_size: few; v_call: TRBV6-5; j_call: TRBJ2-1; d_call: -; cdr3_nt: TGTGCCAGCAGTAACGGACCCTATATGGATGAGCAGTTCTTC; cdr3_aa: CASSNGPYMDEQFF
clone_size: -; v_call: TRBV4-3; j_call: TRBJ1-2; d_call: -; cdr3_nt: TGCGCCAGCAGCCAAGGGACTTATGGCTACACCTTC; cdr3_aa: CASSQGTYGYTF
clone_size: -; v_call: TRBV25-1; j_call: TRBJ1-2; d_call: -; cdr3_nt: TGTGCCAGCAGTCCCCATGGGACCCCCTATGGCTACACCTTC; cdr3_aa: CASSPHGTPYGYTF
clone_size: few; v_call: TRBV27; j_call: TRBJ2-1; d_call: TRBD2; cdr3_nt: TGTGCCAGCAGTTTGGGCGGGAGCCTCAACAATGAGCAGTTCTTC; cdr3_aa: CASSLGGSLNNEQFF
clone_size: -; v_call: TRBV18; j_call: TRBJ2-3; d_call: TRBD2; cdr3_nt: TGTGCCAGCTCATTCGGGACTAGCGGTAGAGATACGCAGTATTTT; cdr3_aa: CASSFGTSGRDTQYF
clone_size: -; v_call: TRBV9; j_call: TRBJ2-3; d_call: TRBD2; cdr3_nt: TGTGCCAGCAGCGTAGGTACGGGGGGGGGCACAGATACGCAGTATTTT; cdr3_aa: CASSVGTGGGTDTQYF
clone_size: -; v_call: TRBV7-2; j_call: TRBJ1-3; d_call: -; cdr3_nt: TGTGCCAGCACCCGACATGGTGGTGGAAACACCATATATTTT; cdr3_aa: CASTRHGGGNTIYF
clone_size: -; v_call: TRBV7-9; j_call: TRBJ2-1; d_call: -; cdr3_nt: TGTGCCAGCAGCTTAGGTGGGACCTACAATGAGCAGTTCTTC; cdr3_aa: CASSLGGTYNEQFF